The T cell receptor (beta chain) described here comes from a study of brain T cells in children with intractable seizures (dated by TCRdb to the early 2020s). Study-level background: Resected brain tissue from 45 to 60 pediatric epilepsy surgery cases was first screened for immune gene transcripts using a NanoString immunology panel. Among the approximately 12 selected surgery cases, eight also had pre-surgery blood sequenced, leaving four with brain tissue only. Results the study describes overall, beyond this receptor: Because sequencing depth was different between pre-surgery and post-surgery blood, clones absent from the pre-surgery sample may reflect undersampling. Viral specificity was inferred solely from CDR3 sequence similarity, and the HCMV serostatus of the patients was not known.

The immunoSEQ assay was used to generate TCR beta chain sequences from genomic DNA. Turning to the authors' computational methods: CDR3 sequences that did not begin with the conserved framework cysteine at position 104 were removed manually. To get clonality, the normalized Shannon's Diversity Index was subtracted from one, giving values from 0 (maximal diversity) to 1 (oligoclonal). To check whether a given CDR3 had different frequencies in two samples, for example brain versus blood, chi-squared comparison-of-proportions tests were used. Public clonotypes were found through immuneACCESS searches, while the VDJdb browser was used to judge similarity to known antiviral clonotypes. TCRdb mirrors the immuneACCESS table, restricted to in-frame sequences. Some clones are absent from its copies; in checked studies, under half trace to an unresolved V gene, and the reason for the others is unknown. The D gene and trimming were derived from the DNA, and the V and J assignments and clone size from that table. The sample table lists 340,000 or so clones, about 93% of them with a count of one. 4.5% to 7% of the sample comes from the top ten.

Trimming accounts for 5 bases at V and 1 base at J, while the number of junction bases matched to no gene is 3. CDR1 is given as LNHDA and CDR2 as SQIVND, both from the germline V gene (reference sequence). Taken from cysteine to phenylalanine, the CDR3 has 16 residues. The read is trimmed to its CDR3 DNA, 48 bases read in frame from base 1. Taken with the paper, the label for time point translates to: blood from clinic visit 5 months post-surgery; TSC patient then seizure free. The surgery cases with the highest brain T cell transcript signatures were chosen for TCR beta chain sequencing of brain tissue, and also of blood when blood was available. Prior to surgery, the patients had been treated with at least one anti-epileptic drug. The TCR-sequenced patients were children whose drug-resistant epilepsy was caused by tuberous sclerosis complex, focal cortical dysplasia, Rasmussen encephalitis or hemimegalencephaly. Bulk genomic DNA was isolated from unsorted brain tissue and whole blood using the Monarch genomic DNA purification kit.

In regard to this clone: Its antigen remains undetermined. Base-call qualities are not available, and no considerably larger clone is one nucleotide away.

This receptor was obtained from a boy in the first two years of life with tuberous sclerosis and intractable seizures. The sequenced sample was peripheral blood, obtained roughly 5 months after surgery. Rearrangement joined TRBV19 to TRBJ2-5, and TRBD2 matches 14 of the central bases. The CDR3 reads CASSPGTSGGQETQYF. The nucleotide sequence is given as TGTGCCAGTAGTCCCGGGACTAGCGGGGGCCAAGAGACCCAGTACTTC.